This entry lists 19 T cell receptor beta chains sequenced from one sample in a study of beta chain features in type 1 diabetes listed by TCRdb under 2018. Their cognate antigens are unknown. Overall study outcomes, separate from this receptor: Type 1 diabetes patients showed a moderate but significant shortening of TCRB CDR3 length in all four CD4+ subsets.

Library preparation employed the immunoSEQ multiplex PCR assay. All of the isolated RNA was reverse transcribed with the High Capacity cDNA Reverse Transcription Kit, so expressed TCRB transcripts were sequenced. Here the immuneACCESS table is served through TCRdb, limited to in-frame sequences with V and J called. Missing clones are a known gap in these copies; in checked studies unresolved V genes cover under half, and the rest lacks a known reason. The sample includes 200,000 to 250,000 clones, with approximately 13% observed a single time. The ten largest make up almost 0.02% of the sample. The source material was naive CD4+ T cells from blood. The sample's cell subset or site, from its label and the paper: true naive CD4+ T cells. These receptors were collected from a man between 25 and 39 years old with type 1 diabetes.

Points on this clone: A junction end diverges from the germline sequence, so it may reflect a read error. CDR3 nucleotide sequence: TGTGCCACCAGCCGAGAGGGATTTTTGGGCGGGACCAACACCGGGGAGCTGTTTTTT. Its translation is CATSREGFLGGTNTGELFF. This chain connects TRBV15 to TRBJ2-2, with D maybe TRBD2 (6 bases). The CDR3 runs to 19 residues. Germline V lookup: CDR1 LNHNV, CDR2 YYDKDF (reference sequence).

This clone came up a few times. This chain uses TRBV4-1 with TRBJ1-6, with unresolved D. This CDR3 has 14 amino acids. V lost 1 base, J lost 9 bases, and 10 bases lay in between. Germline CDR1 MGHRA, CDR2 YSYEKL. CDR3 protein: CASSQGLNGSPLHF. The CDR3 nucleotides read TGCGCCAGCAGCCAAGGATTAAACGGTTCACCCCTCCACTTT.

The J gene is TRBJ2-5, the V gene TRBV7-9; the match to TRBD1 covers 10 bases. The germline CDR1 and CDR2 sequences are SEHNR and FQNEAQ (reference sequence). After removal of 4 bases from V and 5 bases from J, the junction contained 4 bases not matched to a gene. The CDR3 runs 14 residues. This CDR3 is CASSSGQGMETQYF. As DNA, the CDR3 is TGTGCCAGCAGCTCGGGACAGGGGATGGAGACCCAGTACTTC.

This CDR3 is CASSIGAGYANTGELFF. The CDR3 DNA is TGTGCCAGTAGTATAGGAGCAGGGTACGCGAACACCGGGGAGCTGTTTTTT. V is TRBV19 and J is TRBJ2-2, with D possibly TRBD1 on 5 matching bases. The V end lost 1 base, the J end lost 0 bases, and 12 bases lay between the germline ends. The length of the CDR3 is 17 residues. Per the germline V gene, CDR1 is LNHDA and CDR2 is SQIVND (reference sequence).

This chain links TRBV6-5 with TRBJ2-3, with no clear D. Germline V gene lookup returns CDR1 MNHEY and CDR2 SVGAGI. With 7 bases removed from V and 6 bases from J, the gap between germline ends came to 8 bases. The CDR3 totals 11 residues. The CDR3, as DNA: TGTGCCAGCACCTCGAGGGATACGCAGTATTTT. Its protein is CASTSRDTQYF.

This clone was counted only a few times. The J gene is TRBJ1-1, the V gene TRBV30; D ambiguous. Germline CDR1 reads GTSNPN; CDR2 reads SVGIG (reference sequence). The CDR3 spans 13 residues. Trimming shortened V by 0 bases and J by 1 base, and 6 bases separated the two germline ends. The CDR3 is CAWSVLQNTEAFF. As DNA, the CDR3 is TGTGCCTGGAGTGTACTACAGAACACTGAAGCTTTCTTT.

Only a few counts were recorded for this clone. V usage is TRBV6-5 and J usage is TRBJ2-7, with TRBD2 matching 8 bases. J was trimmed by 6 bases and V by 6 bases; bases with no gene match: 13. CDR1 is MNHEY and CDR2 is SVGAGI in the germline V gene. This CDR3 is 15 amino acids long. The CDR3 sequence: CASSPPGLEAAEQYF. CDR3 sequence (DNA): TGTGCCAGCAGCCCACCGGGACTAGAGGCTGCCGAGCAGTACTTC.

This clone was counted only a few times. This chain joins TRBV11-3 and TRBJ2-1; 12 bases match TRBD2. Germline values: CDR1 SGHNT, CDR2 YENEEA. V dropped 1 base and J dropped 8; count of bases not matched to a gene: 9. There are 17 residues in the CDR3. The CDR3 region has the DNA TGTGCCAGCAGCTTAGCGATCCTAGCGGGGGGGCCGCATGAGCAGTTCTTC. Amino acids: CASSLAILAGGPHEQFF. Full variable domain (missing parts from reference TRBV11-3 and TRBJ2-1): EAGVVQSPRYKIIEKKQPVAFWCNPISGHNTLYWYLQNLGQGPELLIRYENEEAVDDSQLPKDRFSAERLKGVDSTLKIQPAELGDSAVYLCASSLAILAGGPHEQFFGPGTRLTVL.

The rearrangement links TRBV5-4 to TRBJ2-5; possibly TRBD1 for D (6 bases). The last part of the DNA fits TRBJ2-7 better; the J call may be wrong. Germline CDR1 is SGHNT and CDR2 is YYREEE (reference sequence). The CDR3 runs 13 residues. The CDR3 DNA sequence: TGTGCCAGCAGTAGAACAGGGCCCAACGAGCAGTACTTC. Protein sequence: CASSRTGPNEQYF.

The V gene is TRBV4-1, the J gene TRBJ2-7; the match to TRBD2 covers 9 bases. Germline lookup yields CDR1 MGHRA and CDR2 YSYEKL. This CDR3 region has 15 residues. With V trimmed by 4 bases and J by 1 base, 5 bases remained unmatched. The CDR3 reads CASSRVLAGSYEQYF. The DNA of the CDR3 is TGCGCCAGCAGCCGGGTACTAGCGGGTTCCTACGAGCAGTACTTC.

This chain joins TRBV4-1 and TRBJ2-1; 8 bases are shared with TRBD1. J was trimmed by 4 bases and V by 3 bases; bases with no gene match: 11. The CDR3 extends over 17 amino acids. Germline CDR1 reads MGHRA; CDR2 reads YSYEKL. CDR3 nucleotides: TGCGCCAGCAGCCAGCTCTTACAGGGGGGACCTTACAATGAGCAGTTCTTC. It is translated as CASSQLLQGGPYNEQFF.

This clone was picked up a small number of times. The V call is TRBV4-1, the J call TRBJ2-5; D possibly corresponds to TRBD1 (5 bases). CDR3 length equals 16 residues. Trimming removed 4 bases at V and 0 bases at J, with 15 bases between. Germline CDR1 and CDR2: MGHRA and YSYEKL. CDR3 coding DNA: TGCGCCAGCAGCCGAACGGACACGGAGTACCAAGAGACCCAGTACTTC. Residues: CASSRTDTEYQETQYF.

This clone was seen a handful of times. The J gene is TRBJ1-2, the V gene TRBV10-3, with 10 bases fitting TRBD1. This CDR3 contains 13 residues. V lost 2 bases to trimming and J lost 6 bases; unmatched junction nucleotides: 0. Germline V lookup: CDR1 ENHRY, CDR2 SYGVKD. In nucleotides, the CDR3 is TGTGCCATCAGTGAGGGGACAGGGGATGGCTACACCTTC. This sequence encodes CAISEGTGDGYTF.

This clone turned up a few times. The chain recombines TRBV7-9 with TRBJ2-7, with TRBD1 matching over 7 bases. Germline CDR1 is SEHNR and CDR2 is FQNEAQ (reference sequence). The junction had 7 bases not matched to a gene; V was cut back by 2 bases and J by 0 bases. This CDR3 is 16 amino acids long. The CDR3 DNA sequence: TGTGCCAGCAGCTTAAAACAGGGGCCAAACTCCTACGAGCAGTACTTC. It encodes CASSLKQGPNSYEQYF.

The CDR3 here is CASSQRETQYF. In nucleotides, the CDR3 is TGTGCCAGCAGCCAGAGGGAGACCCAGTACTTC. The chain joins TRBV14 to TRBJ2-5; D call uncertain. Germline lookup yields CDR1 SGHDN and CDR2 FVKESK. The CDR3 spans 11 residues. Trimming left V 3 bases short and J 5 bases short, with 4 bases between.

This clone was seen only a few times. The chain is built from TRBV30 and TRBJ2-7; D might be TRBD2 (6 bases). The V end lost 0 bases, the J end lost 0 bases, and 9 bases lay between the germline ends. The CDR3 contains 14 residues. CDR1 and CDR2 from the germline V gene are GTSNPN and SVGIG (reference sequence). The CDR3 DNA reads as TGTGCCTGGAGTGTCCGGGACTTCTCCTACGAGCAGTACTTC. It codes for CAWSVRDFSYEQYF.

The chain has TRBV30 and TRBJ2-3, with D perhaps TRBD1 (6 bases). This CDR3 contains 14 residues. Germline CDR1 GTSNPN, CDR2 SVGIG (reference sequence). The V end was cut by 3 bases, the J end by 4 bases, with 14 bases between. CDR3 in amino acids: CAWRPRGFADTQYF. DNA of the CDR3: TGTGCCTGGAGGCCCAGGGGATTCGCAGATACGCAGTATTTT.

This clone was counted only a few times. V is TRBV18 and J is TRBJ2-5, with 12 bases fitting TRBD2. J was trimmed by 5 bases and V by 3 bases; bases with no gene match: 4. CDR3 length: 15 residues. Germline V CDR1 and CDR2: KGHSH, LQKENI. The CDR3 region has the DNA TGTGCCAGCTCACCTGCCGGGACTAGCGGGGAGACCCAGTACTTC. It translates to CASSPAGTSGETQYF.

V and J are TRBV2 and TRBJ2-1, with 11 bases matching TRBD1. V shed 2 bases and J 7 bases; nucleotides not matched to a gene: 4. The CDR3 runs 15 residues. Germline assignment: CDR1 SNHLY and CDR2 FYNNEI. The CDR3 here is CASSETGQGANEQFF. The CDR3 coding sequence is TGTGCCAGCAGTGAAACTGGACAGGGGGCGAATGAGCAGTTCTTC. The whole variable domain, filled in from reference TRBV2 and TRBJ2-1, reads EPEVTQTPSHQVTQMGQEVILRCVPISNHLYFYWYRQILGQKVEFLVSFYNNEISEKSEIFDDQFSVERPDGSNFTLKIRSTKLEDSAMYFCASSETGQGANEQFFGPGTRLTVL.